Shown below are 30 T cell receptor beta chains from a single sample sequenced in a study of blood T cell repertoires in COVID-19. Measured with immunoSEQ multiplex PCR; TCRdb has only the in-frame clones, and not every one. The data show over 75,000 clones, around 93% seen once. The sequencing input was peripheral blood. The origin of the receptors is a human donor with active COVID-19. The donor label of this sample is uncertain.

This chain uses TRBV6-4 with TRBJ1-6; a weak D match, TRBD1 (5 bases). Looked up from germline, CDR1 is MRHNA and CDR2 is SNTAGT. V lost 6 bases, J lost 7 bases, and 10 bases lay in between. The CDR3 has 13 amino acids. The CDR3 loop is CASSRDENSPLHF. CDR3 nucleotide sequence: TGTGCCAGCAGCAGGGATGAGAATTCACCCCTCCACTTT.

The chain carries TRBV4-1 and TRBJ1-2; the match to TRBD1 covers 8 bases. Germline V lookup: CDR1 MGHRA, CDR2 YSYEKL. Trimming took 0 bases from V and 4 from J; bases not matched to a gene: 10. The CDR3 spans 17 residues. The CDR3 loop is CASSQEGIQGAAYGYTF. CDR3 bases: TGCGCCAGCAGCCAAGAGGGGATCCAGGGGGCGGCCTATGGCTACACCTTC.

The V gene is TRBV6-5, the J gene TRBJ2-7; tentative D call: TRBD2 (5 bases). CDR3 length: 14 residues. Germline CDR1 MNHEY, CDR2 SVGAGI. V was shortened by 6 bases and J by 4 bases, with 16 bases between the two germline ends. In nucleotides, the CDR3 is TGTGCCAGCAGCCCAGGTGCAGGCGGGTACGAGCAGTACTTC. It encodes CASSPGAGGYEQYF.

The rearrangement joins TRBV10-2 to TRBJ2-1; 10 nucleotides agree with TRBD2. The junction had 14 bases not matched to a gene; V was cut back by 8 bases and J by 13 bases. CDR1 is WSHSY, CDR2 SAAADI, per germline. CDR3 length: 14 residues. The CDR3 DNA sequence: TGCGCCAGCCTAGGGTCTAGCGGGGGAGCAAATCAGTTCTTC. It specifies CASLGSSGGANQFF.

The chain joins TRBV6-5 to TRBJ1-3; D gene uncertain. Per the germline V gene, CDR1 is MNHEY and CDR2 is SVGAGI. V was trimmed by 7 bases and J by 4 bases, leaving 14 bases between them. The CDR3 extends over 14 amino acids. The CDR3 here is CASKPGGRGNTIYF. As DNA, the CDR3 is TGTGCCAGCAAGCCTGGTGGGCGCGGAAACACCATATATTTT.

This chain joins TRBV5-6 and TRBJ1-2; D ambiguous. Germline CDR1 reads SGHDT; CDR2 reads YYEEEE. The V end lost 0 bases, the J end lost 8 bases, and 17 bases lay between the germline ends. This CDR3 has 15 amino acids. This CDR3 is CASSLELLPGIGYTF. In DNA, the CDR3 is TGTGCCAGCAGCTTGGAATTATTACCGGGGATCGGCTACACCTTC.

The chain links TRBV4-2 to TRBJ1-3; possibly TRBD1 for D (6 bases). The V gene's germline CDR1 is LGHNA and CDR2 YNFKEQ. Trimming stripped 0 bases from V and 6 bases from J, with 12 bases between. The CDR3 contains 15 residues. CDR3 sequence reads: CASSQDSTGLNTIYF. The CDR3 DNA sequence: TGTGCCAGCAGCCAAGATTCTACAGGGTTAAACACCATATATTTT.

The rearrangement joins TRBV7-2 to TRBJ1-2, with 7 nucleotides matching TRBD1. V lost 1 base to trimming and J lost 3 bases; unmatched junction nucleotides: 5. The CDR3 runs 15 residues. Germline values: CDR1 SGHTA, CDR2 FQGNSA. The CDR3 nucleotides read TGTGCCAGCAGCTTAGAGCCTACAGGGGACTATGGCTACACCTTC. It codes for CASSLEPTGDYGYTF.

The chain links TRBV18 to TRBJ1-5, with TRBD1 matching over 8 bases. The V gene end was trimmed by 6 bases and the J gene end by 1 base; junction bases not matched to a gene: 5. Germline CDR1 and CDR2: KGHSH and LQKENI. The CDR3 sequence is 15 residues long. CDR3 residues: CASSPTGESNQPQHF. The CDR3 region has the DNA TGTGCCAGCTCTCCGACAGGGGAAAGCAATCAGCCCCAGCATTTT.

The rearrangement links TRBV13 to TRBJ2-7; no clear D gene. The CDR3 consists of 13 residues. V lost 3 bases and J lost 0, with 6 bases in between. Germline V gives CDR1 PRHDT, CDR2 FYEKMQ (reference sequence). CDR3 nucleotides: TGTGCCAGCAGCTTGAGACACTCCTACGAGCAGTACTTC. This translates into CASSLRHSYEQYF.

For the CDR3, the DNA is TGTGCCAGCAGCTTGACTAGAGGAGAGACCCAGTACTTC. This sequence encodes CASSLTRGETQYF. V is TRBV7-2 and J is TRBJ2-5; tentative D call: TRBD2 (6 bases). CDR1 and CDR2 from the germline V gene are SGHTA and FQGNSA. V gave up 3 bases and J gave up 4 bases, with 9 bases separating them. CDR3 length: 13 amino acids.

The CDR3 coding sequence is TGTGCCAGCAGGATGGACAGGGGCTATGGCTATGGCTACACCTTC. It codes for CASRMDRGYGYGYTF. J is TRBJ1-2 and V is TRBV2; 9 nucleotides match TRBD1. The CDR3 sequence is 15 residues long. V lost 6 bases to trimming and J lost 4 bases; unmatched junction nucleotides: 9. Germline CDR1 and CDR2: SNHLY and FYNNEI.

CDR3 in DNA: TGTGCCAGTAGTATAGTGGGCGCAGGGCTAGCCAAAAACATTCAGTACTTC. Residues: CASSIVGAGLAKNIQYF. The chain has TRBV19 and TRBJ2-4; the D gene is possibly TRBD1 (5 bases). This CDR3 is built from 17 residues. V was clipped by 1 base and J by 0 bases, with 13 bases between them. CDR1 and CDR2 (germline): LNHDA, SQIVND (reference sequence).

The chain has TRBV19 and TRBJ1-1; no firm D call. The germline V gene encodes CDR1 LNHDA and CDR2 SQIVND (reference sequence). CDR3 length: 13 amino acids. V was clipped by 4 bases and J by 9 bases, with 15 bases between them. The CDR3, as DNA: TGTGCCAGTAGTAGCGGAGGGTTACTCAAAGCTTTCTTT. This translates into CASSSGGLLKAFF.

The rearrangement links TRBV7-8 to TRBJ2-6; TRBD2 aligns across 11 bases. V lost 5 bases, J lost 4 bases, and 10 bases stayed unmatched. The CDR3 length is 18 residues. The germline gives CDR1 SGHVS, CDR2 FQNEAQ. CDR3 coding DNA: TGTGCCAGCAGCCGAGATAGCGGGGGGGCTCCGGGGGCCAACGTCCTGACTTTC. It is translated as CASSRDSGGAPGANVLTF.

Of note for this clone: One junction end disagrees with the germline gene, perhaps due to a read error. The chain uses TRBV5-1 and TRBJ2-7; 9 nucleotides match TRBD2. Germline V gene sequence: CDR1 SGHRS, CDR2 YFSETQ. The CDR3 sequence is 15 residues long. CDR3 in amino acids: CASSLVGTSSHEQYF. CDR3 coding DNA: TGCGCCAGCAGCTTGGTAGGGACTAGCTCCCACGAGCAGTACTTC.

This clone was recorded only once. DNA of the CDR3: TGTGCCAGCACCGGGGGGGTACTGGAGACCCAGTACTTC. Residues: CASTGGVLETQYF. The chain is built from TRBV7-2 and TRBJ2-5; 8 bases are shared with TRBD2. The germline V gene has CDR1 SGHTA and CDR2 FQGNSA. V shed 7 bases and J 5 bases; nucleotides not matched to a gene: 6. The CDR3 totals 13 residues.

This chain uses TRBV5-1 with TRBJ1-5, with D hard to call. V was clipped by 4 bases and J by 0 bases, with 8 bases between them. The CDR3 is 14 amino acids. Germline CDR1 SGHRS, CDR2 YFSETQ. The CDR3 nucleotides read TGCGCCAGCAGCCCTCACAGTAGCAATCAGCCCCAGCATTTT. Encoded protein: CASSPHSSNQPQHF.

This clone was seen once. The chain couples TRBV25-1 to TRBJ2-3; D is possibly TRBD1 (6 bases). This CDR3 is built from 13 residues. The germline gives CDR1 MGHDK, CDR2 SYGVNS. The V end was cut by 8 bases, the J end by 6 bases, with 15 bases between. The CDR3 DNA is TGTGCCAGCCTTGGACAGATTCACGATACGCAGTATTTT. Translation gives CASLGQIHDTQYF.

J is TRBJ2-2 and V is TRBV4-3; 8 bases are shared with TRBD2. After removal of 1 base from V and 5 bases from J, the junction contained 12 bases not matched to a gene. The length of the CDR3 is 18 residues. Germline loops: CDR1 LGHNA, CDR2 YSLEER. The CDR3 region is CASSQGELGLDLTGELFF. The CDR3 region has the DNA TGCGCCAGCAGCCAAGGCGAACTGGGACTAGATCTTACCGGGGAGCTGTTTTTT.

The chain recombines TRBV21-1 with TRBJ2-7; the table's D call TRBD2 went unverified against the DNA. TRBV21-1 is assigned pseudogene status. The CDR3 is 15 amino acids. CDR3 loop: CASSPMGGGSYEQYF. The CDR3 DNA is TGTGCCAGCAGCCCTATGGGGGGGGGCTCCTACGAGCAGTACTTC.

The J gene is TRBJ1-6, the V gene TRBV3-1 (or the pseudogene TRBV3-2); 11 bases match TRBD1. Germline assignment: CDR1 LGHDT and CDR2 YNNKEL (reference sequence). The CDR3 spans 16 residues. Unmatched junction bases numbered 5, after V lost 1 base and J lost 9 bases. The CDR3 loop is CASSQVRGQGGSPLHF. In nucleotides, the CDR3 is TGTGCCAGCAGCCAAGTAAGGGGACAGGGGGGTTCACCCCTCCACTTT.

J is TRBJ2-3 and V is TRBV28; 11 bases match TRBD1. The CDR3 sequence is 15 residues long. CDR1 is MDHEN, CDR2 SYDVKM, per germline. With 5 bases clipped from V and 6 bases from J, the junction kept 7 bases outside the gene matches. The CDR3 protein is CASSIRTGGVDTQYF. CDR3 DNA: TGTGCCAGCAGTATACGGACAGGGGGCGTGGATACGCAGTATTTT.

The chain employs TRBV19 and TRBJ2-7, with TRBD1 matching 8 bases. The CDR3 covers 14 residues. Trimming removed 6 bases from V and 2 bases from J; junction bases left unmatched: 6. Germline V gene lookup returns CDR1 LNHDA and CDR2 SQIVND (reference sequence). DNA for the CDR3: TGTGCCAGTAGATCGACAGGGGCACCCTACGAGCAGTACTTC. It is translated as CASRSTGAPYEQYF.

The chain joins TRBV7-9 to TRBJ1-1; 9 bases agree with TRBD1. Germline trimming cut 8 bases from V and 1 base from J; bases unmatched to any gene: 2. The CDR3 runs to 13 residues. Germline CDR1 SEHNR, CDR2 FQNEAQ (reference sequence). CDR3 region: CASGTGQNTEAFF. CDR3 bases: TGTGCCAGCGGGACAGGGCAGAACACTGAAGCTTTCTTT.

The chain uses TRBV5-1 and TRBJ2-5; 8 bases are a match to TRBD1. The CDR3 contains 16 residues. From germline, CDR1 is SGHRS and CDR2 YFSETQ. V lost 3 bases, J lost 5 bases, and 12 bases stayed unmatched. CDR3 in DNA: TGCGCCAGCAGCTCGCCGTCGGACAGGGCGTGGGAGACCCAGTACTTC. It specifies CASSSPSDRAWETQYF. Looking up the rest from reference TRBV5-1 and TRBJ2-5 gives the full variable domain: KAGVTQTPRYLIKTRGQQVTLSCSPISGHRSVSWYQQTPGQGLQFLFEYFSETQRNKGNFPGRFSGRQFSNSRSEMNVSTLELGDSALYLCASSSPSDRAWETQYFGPGTRLLVL.

The CDR3 sequence is CASSYSRGDQETQYF. CDR3 bases: TGTGCCAGCAGTTACTCTCGGGGGGACCAAGAGACCCAGTACTTC. The chain couples TRBV6-6 to TRBJ2-5; TRBD2 agrees at 7 bases. Per germline, CDR1 MNHNY and CDR2 SVGAGI (reference sequence). V trimming: 0 bases; J trimming: 0 bases; junction bases outside the gene matches: 1. The CDR3 consists of 15 residues.

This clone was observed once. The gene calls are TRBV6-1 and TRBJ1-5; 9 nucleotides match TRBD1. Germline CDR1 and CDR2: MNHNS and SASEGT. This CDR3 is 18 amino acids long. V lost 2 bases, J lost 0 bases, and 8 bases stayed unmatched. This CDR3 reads CASSEMDRGAYSNQPQHF. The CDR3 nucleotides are TGTGCCAGCAGTGAAATGGACAGGGGAGCTTATAGCAATCAGCCCCAGCATTTT.

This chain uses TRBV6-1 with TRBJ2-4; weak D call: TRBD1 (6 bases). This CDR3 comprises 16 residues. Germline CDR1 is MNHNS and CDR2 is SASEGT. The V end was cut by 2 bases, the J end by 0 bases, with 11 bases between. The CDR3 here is CASSEPGDIAKNIQYF. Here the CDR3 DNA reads TGTGCCAGCAGTGAACCCGGGGACATAGCCAAAAACATTCAGTACTTC.

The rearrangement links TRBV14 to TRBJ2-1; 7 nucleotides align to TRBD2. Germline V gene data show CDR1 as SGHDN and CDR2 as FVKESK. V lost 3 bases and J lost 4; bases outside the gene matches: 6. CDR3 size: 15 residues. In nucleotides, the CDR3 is TGTGCCAGCAGCCATCGCGGGGGAAATTACAATGAGCAGTTCTTC. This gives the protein CASSHRGGNYNEQFF.